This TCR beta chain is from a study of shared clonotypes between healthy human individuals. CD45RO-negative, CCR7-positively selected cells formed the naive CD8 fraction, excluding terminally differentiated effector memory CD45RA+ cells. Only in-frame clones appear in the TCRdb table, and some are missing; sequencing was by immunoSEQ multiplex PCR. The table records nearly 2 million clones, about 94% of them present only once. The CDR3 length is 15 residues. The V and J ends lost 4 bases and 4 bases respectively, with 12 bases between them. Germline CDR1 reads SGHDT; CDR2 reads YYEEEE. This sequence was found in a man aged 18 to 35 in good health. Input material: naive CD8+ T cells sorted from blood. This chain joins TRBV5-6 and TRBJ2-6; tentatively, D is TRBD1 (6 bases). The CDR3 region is CASSPQGSGANVLTF. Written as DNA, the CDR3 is TGTGCCAGCAGCCCACAGGGATCCGGGGCCAACGTCCTGACTTTC.